This entry concerns a single T cell receptor beta chain. Its antigen remains unknown. The germline V gene has CDR1 SGHRS and CDR2 YFSETQ. This CDR3 spans 15 amino acids. Trimming at V came to 0 bases and at J to 5 bases, leaving 7 bases not matched to a gene. The data originate from a study of OX40 agonist ivuxolimab in advanced cancers. Looking at the study overall: The patients received agonistic anti-OX40 (CD134) antibody ivuxolimab. People who had prior anti-PD-1, anti-PD-L1 or anti-CTLA-4 therapy could take part, and around 40% had some. Study results and caveats: Expanded clones tended on average to be more numerous among CD8+ T cells than CD4+.

Peripheral blood came from all dose cohorts at three timepoints. Repertoires were generated with immunoSEQ multiplex PCR, while TCRdb's copy carries only in-frame clones and drops some. Of around 91,000 clones listed, 85% to 90% are singletons. The clonotype was recovered from an adult with an advanced solid tumor such as melanoma, head and neck, liver or kidney cancer. Here the sequenced sample was CD4+ or CD8+ T cells sorted from blood, taken in a trial of the OX40 agonist ivuxolimab. The gene calls are TRBV5-1 and TRBJ2-7; 8 bases are a match to TRBD2. Written as DNA, the CDR3 is TGCGCCAGCAGCTTGGGGGGCGGGGGGTCCGACGAGCAGTACTTC. Its translation is CASSLGGGGSDEQYF.